This TCR beta chain was recovered during a study of CD8 T cells in ankylosing spondylitis. Whole-study findings and limits: Previously reported in reactive arthritis synovial fluid and blood were some of the motif variants. Characteristic of ankylosing spondylitis blood, it appeared, was a TCR beta motif comprising eight highly homologous variants. CD8+ cells made up the disease-linked clones, which were relatively rare in peripheral blood.

From germline, CDR1 is DFQATT and CDR2 SNEGSKA (reference sequence). This CDR3 is 15 amino acids long. The V and J ends lost 0 bases and 8 bases, in that order; junction bases with no gene match: 8. This clonotype has more than one count but fewer than ten. Its specificity is unknown. TCRdb called the 5' RACE reads again in MiXCR, with one record for every CDR3 protein. The data show 240,000 or so distinct CDR3 sequences, around 10% seen once. This clonotype originated in a male donor with ankylosing spondylitis or in good health (not recorded which). The chain uses TRBV20-1 and TRBJ2-1; 9 nucleotides agree with TRBD2. The sample consisted of blood, either unsorted or a sorted T cell fraction (not recorded which). Here the CDR3 reads CSARETTSGGDEQFF. The CDR3, as DNA: TGCAGTGCTAGAGAAACGACTAGCGGAGGAGATGAGCAGTTCTTC.